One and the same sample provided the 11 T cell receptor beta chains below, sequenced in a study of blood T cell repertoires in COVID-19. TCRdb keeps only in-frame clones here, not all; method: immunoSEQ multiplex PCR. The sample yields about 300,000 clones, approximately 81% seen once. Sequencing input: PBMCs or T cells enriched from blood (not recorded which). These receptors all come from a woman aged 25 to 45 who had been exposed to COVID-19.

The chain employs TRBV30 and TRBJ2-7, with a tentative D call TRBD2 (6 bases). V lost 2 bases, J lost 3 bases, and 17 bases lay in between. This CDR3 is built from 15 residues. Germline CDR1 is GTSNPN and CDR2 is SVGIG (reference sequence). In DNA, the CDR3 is TGTGCCTGGAGTAGTAAAAGCGGGCCCGTCTACGAGCAGTACTTC. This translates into CAWSSKSGPVYEQYF. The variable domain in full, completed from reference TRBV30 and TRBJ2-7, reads SQTIHQWPATLVQPVGSPLSLECTVEGTSNPNLYWYRQAAGRGLQLLFYSVGIGQISSEVPQNLSASRPQDRQFILSSKKLLLSDSGFYLCAWSSKSGPVYEQYFGPGTRLTVT.

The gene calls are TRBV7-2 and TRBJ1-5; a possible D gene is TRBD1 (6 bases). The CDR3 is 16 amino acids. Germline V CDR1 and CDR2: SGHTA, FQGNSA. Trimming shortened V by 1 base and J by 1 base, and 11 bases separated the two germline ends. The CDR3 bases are TGTGCCAGCAGCTTAGGGGTAGGGGGAAGCAATCAGCCCCAGCATTTT. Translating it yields CASSLGVGGSNQPQHF.

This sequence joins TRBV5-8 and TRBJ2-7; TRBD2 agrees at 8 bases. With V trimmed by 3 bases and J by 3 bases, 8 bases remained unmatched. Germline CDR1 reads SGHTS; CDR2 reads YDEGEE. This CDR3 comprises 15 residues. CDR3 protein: CASSSRLALLYEQYF. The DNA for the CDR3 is TGTGCCAGCAGCTCGAGACTAGCGCTACTCTACGAGCAGTACTTC.

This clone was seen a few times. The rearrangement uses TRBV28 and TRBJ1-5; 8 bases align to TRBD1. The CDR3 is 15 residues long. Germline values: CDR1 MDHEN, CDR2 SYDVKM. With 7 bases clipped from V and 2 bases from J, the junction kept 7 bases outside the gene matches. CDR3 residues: CASTLTGVGNQPQHF. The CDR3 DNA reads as TGTGCCAGCACCCTGACAGGGGTGGGCAATCAGCCCCAGCATTTT.

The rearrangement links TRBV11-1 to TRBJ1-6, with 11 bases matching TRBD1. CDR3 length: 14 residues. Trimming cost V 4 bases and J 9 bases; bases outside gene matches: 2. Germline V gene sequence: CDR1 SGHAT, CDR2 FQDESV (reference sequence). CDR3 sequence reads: CASSSGQGASPLHF. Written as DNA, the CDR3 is TGTGCCAGCAGCTCCGGACAGGGGGCTTCACCCCTCCACTTT.

The CDR3, as DNA: TGTGCCAGCAGTCCTCCCGGTAACAGGGCTTCTGAAGCTTTCTTT. Translating gives CASSPPGNRASEAFF. This chain connects TRBV6-1 to TRBJ1-1; D is possibly TRBD1 (6 bases). Trimming removed 5 bases at V and 6 bases at J, with 19 bases between. Germline V CDR1 and CDR2: MNHNS, SASEGT. There are 15 residues in the CDR3.

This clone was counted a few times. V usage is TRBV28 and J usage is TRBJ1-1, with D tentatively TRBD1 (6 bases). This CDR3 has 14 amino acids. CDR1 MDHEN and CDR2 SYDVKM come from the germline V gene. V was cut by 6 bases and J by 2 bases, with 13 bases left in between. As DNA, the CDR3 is TGTGCCAGCAGAGGACAGACCCCCAACACTGAAGCTTTCTTT. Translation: CASRGQTPNTEAFF.

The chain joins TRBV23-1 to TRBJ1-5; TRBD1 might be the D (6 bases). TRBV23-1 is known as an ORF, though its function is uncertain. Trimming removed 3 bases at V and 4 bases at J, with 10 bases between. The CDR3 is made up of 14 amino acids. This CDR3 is CASSHRTVNQPQHF. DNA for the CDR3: TGCGCCAGCAGTCATAGGACAGTAAATCAGCCCCAGCATTTT.

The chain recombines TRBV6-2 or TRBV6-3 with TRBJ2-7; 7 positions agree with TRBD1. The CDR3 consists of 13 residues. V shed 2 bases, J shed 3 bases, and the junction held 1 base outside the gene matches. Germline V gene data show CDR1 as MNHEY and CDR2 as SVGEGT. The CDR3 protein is CASSYGTDYEQYF. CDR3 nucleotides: TGTGCCAGCAGTTACGGGACAGACTACGAGCAGTACTTC.

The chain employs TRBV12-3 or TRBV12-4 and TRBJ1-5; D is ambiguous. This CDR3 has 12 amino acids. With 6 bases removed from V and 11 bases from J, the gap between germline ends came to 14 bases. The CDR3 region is CASSQTSRTQHF. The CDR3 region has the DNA TGTGCCAGCAGCCAAACTTCCAGGACCCAGCATTTT.

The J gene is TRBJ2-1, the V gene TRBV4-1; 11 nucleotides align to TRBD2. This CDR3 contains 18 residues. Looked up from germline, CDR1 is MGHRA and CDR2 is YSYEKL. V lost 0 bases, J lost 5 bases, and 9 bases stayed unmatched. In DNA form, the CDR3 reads TGCGCCAGCAGCCAAGATCAACTAGCGGGAGCGCGGAACAATGAGCAGTTCTTC. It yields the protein CASSQDQLAGARNNEQFF.